The source of this TCR beta chain is a study of PD-L1 blockade in urothelial cancer. Study information: Every 3 weeks, patients received intravenous atezolizumab 1,200 mg, beginning 2014. Male sex and bladder-origin urothelial cancer were recorded for about 90% of the 29 patients.

The CDR3 loop spans 14 amino acids. Germline lookup yields CDR1 SGHRS and CDR2 YFSETQ. V shed 2 bases and J shed 0 bases, with 8 bases lying between them. Synthetic spike-ins, TCR analog templates, were added into each PCR. Data came from immunoSEQ multiplex PCR; TCRdb stores just in-frame clones and leaves some out. The sample comprises 45,000 to 55,000 clones, approximately 83% of which are singletons, and 10% rests with the top ten. The time point is: peripheral blood 6 weeks after treatment start. Sample numbers ranged from 1 to 8 per patient, encompassing pretreatment and on-treatment collections.

The TCR originated in a man aged 60 to 69 with urothelial cancer. Source: PBMCs, taken around atezolizumab (anti-PD-L1) treatment. V gene TRBV5-1 combines with J gene TRBJ1-2; no clear D gene. CDR3 bases: TGCGCCAGCAGCTTACAGACAACTAACTATGGCTACACCTTC. Protein product: CASSLQTTNYGYTF.